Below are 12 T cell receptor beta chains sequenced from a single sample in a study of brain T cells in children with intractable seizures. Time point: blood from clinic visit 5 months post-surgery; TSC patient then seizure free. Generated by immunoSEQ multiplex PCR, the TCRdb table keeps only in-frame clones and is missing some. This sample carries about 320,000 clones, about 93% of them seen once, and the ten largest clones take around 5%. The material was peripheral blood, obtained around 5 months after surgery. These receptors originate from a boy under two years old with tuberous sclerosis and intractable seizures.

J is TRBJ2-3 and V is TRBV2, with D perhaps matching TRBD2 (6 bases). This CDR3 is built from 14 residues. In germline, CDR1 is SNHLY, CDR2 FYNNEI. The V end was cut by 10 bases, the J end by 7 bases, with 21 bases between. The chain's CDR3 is CATGGPPASNTQYF. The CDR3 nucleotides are TGTGCCACCGGGGGACCCCCAGCTTCGAATACGCAGTATTTT.

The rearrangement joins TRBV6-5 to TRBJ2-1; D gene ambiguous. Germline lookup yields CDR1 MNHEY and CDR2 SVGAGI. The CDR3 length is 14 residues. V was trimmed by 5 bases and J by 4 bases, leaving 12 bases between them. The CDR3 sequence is CASSIRLGYNEQFF. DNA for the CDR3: TGTGCCAGCAGTATACGGTTAGGATACAATGAGCAGTTCTTC.

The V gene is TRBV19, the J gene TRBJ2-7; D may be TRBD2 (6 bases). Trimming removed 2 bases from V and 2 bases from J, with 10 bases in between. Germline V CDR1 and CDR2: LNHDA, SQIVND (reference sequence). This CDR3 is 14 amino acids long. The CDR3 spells CASSIRGLPYEQYF. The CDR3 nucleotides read TGTGCCAGTAGTATAAGGGGACTTCCCTACGAGCAGTACTTC.

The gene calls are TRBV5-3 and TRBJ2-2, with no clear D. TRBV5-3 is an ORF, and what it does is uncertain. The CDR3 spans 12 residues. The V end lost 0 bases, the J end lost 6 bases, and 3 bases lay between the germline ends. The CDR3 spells CARSLEAGELFF. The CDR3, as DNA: TGTGCCAGAAGCTTGGAGGCCGGGGAGCTGTTTTTT.

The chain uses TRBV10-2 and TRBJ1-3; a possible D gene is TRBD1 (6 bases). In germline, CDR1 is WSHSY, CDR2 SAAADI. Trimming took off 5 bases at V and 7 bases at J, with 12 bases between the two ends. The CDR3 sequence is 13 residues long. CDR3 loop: CASSLFQGNTIYF. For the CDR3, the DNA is TGCGCCAGCAGTCTTTTCCAGGGGAACACCATATATTTT.

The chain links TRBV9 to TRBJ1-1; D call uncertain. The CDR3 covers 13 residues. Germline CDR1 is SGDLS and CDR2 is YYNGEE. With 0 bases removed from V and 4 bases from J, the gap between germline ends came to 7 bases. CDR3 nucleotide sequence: TGTGCCAGCAGCGTAGAGGTTGGCACTGAAGCTTTCTTT. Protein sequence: CASSVEVGTEAFF.

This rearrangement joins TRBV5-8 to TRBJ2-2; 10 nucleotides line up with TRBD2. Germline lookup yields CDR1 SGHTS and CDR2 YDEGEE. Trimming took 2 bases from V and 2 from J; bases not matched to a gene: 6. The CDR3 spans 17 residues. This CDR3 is CASSFPTSGLNTGELFF. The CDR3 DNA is TGTGCCAGCAGCTTCCCGACTAGCGGGCTTAACACCGGGGAGCTGTTTTTT.

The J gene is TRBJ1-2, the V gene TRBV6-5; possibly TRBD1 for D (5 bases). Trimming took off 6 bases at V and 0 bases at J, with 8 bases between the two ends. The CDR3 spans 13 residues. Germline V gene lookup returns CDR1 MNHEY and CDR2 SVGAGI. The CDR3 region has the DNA TGTGCCAGCAGCAGGGTAACTAACTATGGCTACACCTTC. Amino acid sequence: CASSRVTNYGYTF.

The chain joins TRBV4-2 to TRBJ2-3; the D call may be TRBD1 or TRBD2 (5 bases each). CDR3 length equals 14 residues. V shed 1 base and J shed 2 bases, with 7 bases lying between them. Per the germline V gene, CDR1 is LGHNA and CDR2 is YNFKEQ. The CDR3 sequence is CASSQGGYTDTQYF. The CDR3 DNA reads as TGTGCCAGCAGCCAAGGGGGGTACACAGATACGCAGTATTTT.

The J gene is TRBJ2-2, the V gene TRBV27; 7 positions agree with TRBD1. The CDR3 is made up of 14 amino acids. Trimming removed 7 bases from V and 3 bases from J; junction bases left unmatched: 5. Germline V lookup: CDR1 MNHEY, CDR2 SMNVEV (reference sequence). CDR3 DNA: TGTGCCAGCAACCGGGACAGAGACACCGGGGAGCTGTTTTTT. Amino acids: CASNRDRDTGELFF.

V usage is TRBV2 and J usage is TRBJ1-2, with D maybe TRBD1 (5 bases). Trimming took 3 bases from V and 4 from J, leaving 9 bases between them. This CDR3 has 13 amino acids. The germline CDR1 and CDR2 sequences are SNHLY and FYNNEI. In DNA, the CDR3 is TGTGCCAGCAGTGAGACAGTGACCTATGGCTACACCTTC. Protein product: CASSETVTYGYTF.

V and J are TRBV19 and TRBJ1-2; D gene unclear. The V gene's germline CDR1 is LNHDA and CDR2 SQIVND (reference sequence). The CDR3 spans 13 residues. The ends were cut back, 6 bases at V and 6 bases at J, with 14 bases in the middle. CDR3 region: CASRLLSGDGYTF. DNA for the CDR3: TGTGCCAGTAGGCTCCTAAGTGGGGATGGCTACACCTTC.